Each of the 15 T cell receptor beta chains below was sequenced from the same sample in a study of control samples from healthy donors and cancer patients. The data were produced by immunoSEQ multiplex PCR, yet TCRdb's version contains in-frame clones alone and is incomplete. In the table there are approximately 190,000 clones, 90% to 95% of which are singletons. The source material was blood. Every receptor here comes from a man between 25 and 39 years old in good health.

The gene calls are TRBV21-1 and TRBJ1-6. TRBV21-1 is marked as a pseudogene. The CDR3 runs to 16 residues. CDR3 DNA sequence: TGTGCCAGCAGCATTTCCGGAGGGCAGTTGGTTTCACCCCTCCACTTT. This codes for CASSISGGQLVSPLHF.

This CDR3 is CATSRDKGTLLYNEQFF. The CDR3 nucleotides read TGTGCCACCAGCAGAGATAAAGGGACCTTACTATACAATGAGCAGTTCTTC. V usage is TRBV15 and J usage is TRBJ2-1; D could derive from TRBD1 or TRBD2 (5 bases each). CDR3 length: 17 amino acids. Trimming took off 0 bases at V and 4 bases at J, with 16 bases between the two ends. Germline CDR1 LNHNV, CDR2 YYDKDF (reference sequence). Full variable domain (remainder filled in from reference TRBV15 and TRBJ2-1): DAMVIQNPRYQVTQFGKPVTLSCSQTLNHNVMYWYQQKSSQAPKLLFHYYDKDFNNEADTPDNFQSRRPNTSFCFLDIRSPGLGDTAMYLCATSRDKGTLLYNEQFFGPGTRLTVL.

V gene TRBV2 combines with J gene TRBJ1-5, with D hard to call. CDR3 length: 14 amino acids. The V end lost 0 bases, the J end lost 4 bases, and 7 bases lay between the germline ends. The germline CDR1 and CDR2 sequences are SNHLY and FYNNEI. This CDR3 is CASSEAQLNQPQHF. The CDR3 DNA follows: TGTGCCAGCAGTGAAGCCCAGTTAAATCAGCCCCAGCATTTT.

The chain joins TRBV5-4 to TRBJ1-2, with D perhaps TRBD1 (6 bases). The CDR3 has 15 residues. Trimming shortened V by 2 bases and J by 5 bases, and 16 bases separated the two germline ends. From germline, CDR1 is SGHNT and CDR2 YYREEE (reference sequence). The CDR3 DNA reads TGTGCCAGCAGCTTCTTATCCACAGGGAGTTATGGCTACACCTTC. Translation: CASSFLSTGSYGYTF.

This clone was detected once. The rearrangement joins TRBV5-1 to TRBJ1-1, with 9 bases matching TRBD1. Germline-derived CDR1 and CDR2 are SGHRS and YFSETQ. This CDR3 contains 17 residues. V was pared by 4 bases and J by 0 bases, with 10 bases of the junction left unmatched. The CDR3 sequence: CASSERHRGHLNTEAFF. The CDR3 bases are TGCGCCAGCAGCGAGAGGCACAGGGGGCATCTGAACACTGAAGCTTTCTTT.

As to this clone: This CDR3 is also generated by other DNA sequences in the sample. The chain carries TRBV19 and TRBJ2-2; D is uncertain. Germline CDR1 is LNHDA and CDR2 is SQIVND (reference sequence). The CDR3 has 14 amino acids. The V end lost 3 bases, the J end lost 1 base, and 6 bases lay between the germline ends. The CDR3 nucleotides read TGTGCCAGTAGTATTGGGCAGAACACCGGGGAGCTGTTTTTT. Translating it yields CASSIGQNTGELFF.

V is TRBV30 and J is TRBJ1-5; D not resolved. The V end lost 1 base, the J end lost 4 bases, and 8 bases lay between the germline ends. The length of the CDR3 is 13 residues. Germline CDR1 GTSNPN, CDR2 SVGIG (reference sequence). This chain's CDR3 is CAWSENTNQPQHF. CDR3 coding DNA: TGTGCCTGGAGTGAGAACACTAATCAGCCCCAGCATTTT.

The V call is TRBV9, the J call TRBJ1-2; no reliable D call. V lost 6 bases to trimming and J lost 0 bases, with 15 bases between them. CDR3 size: 15 residues. Germline V gene data show CDR1 as SGDLS and CDR2 as YYNGEE. In nucleotides, the CDR3 is TGTGCCAGCACCCGTCAGGTTTCAGCTAACTATGGCTACACCTTC. It yields the protein CASTRQVSANYGYTF.

V gene TRBV6-5 combines with J gene TRBJ1-4, with a tentative D call TRBD1 (6 bases). This CDR3 region has 16 residues. Trimming took 2 bases from V and 5 from J, leaving 15 bases between them. Looked up from germline, CDR1 is MNHEY and CDR2 is SVGAGI. CDR3 sequence reads: CASSYRPGQYNEKLFF. The CDR3 nucleotides are TGTGCCAGCAGTTACCGACCCGGACAGTACAATGAAAAACTGTTTTTT.

The chain uses TRBV10-3 and TRBJ2-1; D unresolved. Germline loops: CDR1 ENHRY, CDR2 SYGVKD. The length of the CDR3 is 13 residues. The ends were cut back, 3 bases at V and 10 bases at J, with 13 bases in the middle. The CDR3 nucleotides are TGTGCCATCAGTGAAAATAACGGCCCGGAGCAGTTCTTC. This encodes CAISENNGPEQFF.

This sequence joins TRBV18 and TRBJ1-1; no clear D. Germline lookup yields CDR1 KGHSH and CDR2 LQKENI. This CDR3 is built from 14 residues. Trimming left V 3 bases short and J 5 bases short, with 13 bases between. Here the CDR3 DNA reads TGTGCCAGCTCACCCGCACCCGGGGAAACTGAAGCTTTCTTT. Protein product: CASSPAPGETEAFF. Full variable domain (missing parts from reference TRBV18 and TRBJ1-1): NAGVMQNPRHLVRRRGQEARLRCSPMKGHSHVYWYRQLPEEGLKFMVYLQKENIIDESGMPKERFSAEFPKEGPSILRIQQVVRGDSAAYFCASSPAPGETEAFFGQGTRLTVV.

The chain joins TRBV11-2 to TRBJ1-5; tentatively, D is TRBD1 (5 bases). Germline CDR1 is SGHAT and CDR2 is FQNNGV. CDR3 length: 13 amino acids. V lost 4 bases and J lost 9, with 13 bases in between. Here the CDR3 reads CASSSGHSGPQHF. In nucleotides, the CDR3 is TGTGCCAGCAGCTCTGGACACTCGGGGCCCCAGCATTTT. Full variable domain (rest looked up from reference TRBV11-2 and TRBJ1-5): EAGVAQSPRYKIIEKRQSVAFWCNPISGHATLYWYQQILGQGPKLLIQFQNNGVVDDSQLPKDRFSAERLKGVDSTLKIQPAKLEDSAVYLCASSSGHSGPQHFGDGTRLSIL.

The chain combines TRBV6-5 with TRBJ2-3, with D unclear. From germline, CDR1 is MNHEY and CDR2 SVGAGI. Deletions cut 8 bases from V and 4 bases from J, with 10 bases between. The CDR3 runs to 12 residues. The CDR3 region is CASSQIADTQYF. The CDR3 coding sequence is TGTGCCAGCTCCCAAATAGCAGATACGCAGTATTTT.

The rearrangement joins TRBV3-1 (or the pseudogene TRBV3-2) to TRBJ1-2, with TRBD1 as a possible D gene (6 bases). V lost 3 bases, J lost 6 bases, and 14 bases lay in between. This CDR3 comprises 14 residues. Germline V lookup: CDR1 LGHDT, CDR2 YNNKEL (reference sequence). The CDR3 here is CASSQGAQINGYTF. The CDR3 nucleotides read TGTGCCAGCAGCCAGGGGGCGCAGATAAATGGCTACACCTTC.

The CDR3 DNA reads TGTGCCAGCAGTGAACAATCCGGGACAGGGTTTCACGAGCAGTACTTC. Amino acid sequence: CASSEQSGTGFHEQYF. This chain uses TRBV6-1 with TRBJ2-7; 9 bases align to TRBD1. The V and J ends lost 2 bases and 5 bases, in that order; junction bases with no gene match: 10. The germline V gene encodes CDR1 MNHNS and CDR2 SASEGT. The CDR3 is 16 residues long.